Each of the 20 T cell receptor beta chains below was sequenced from the same sample in a study of T cells after posttransplantation cyclophosphamide. Assay: immunoSEQ multiplex PCR; the TCRdb copy retains only in-frame clones and omits some. The table includes 6,000 to 7,000 clones, roughly four fifths detected once. A marrow graft followed busulfan-fludarabine conditioning, with cyclophosphamide on days +3 and +4. This specimen consisted of PBMCs, obtained after allogeneic stem cell transplant with posttransplant cyclophosphamide. These receptors originate from a female patient aged 50-60 years who received an allogeneic stem cell transplant from a related donor, was CMV-positive, and had no GVHD. Some T cells may be provided by the graft donor.

This clone was detected only a few times. The V gene is TRBV7-9, the J gene TRBJ1-4; D might be TRBD1 (6 bases). Germline CDR1 is SEHNR and CDR2 is FQNEAQ (reference sequence). Trimming removed 5 bases from V and 10 bases from J, with 20 bases in between. CDR3 length: 15 residues. The CDR3 DNA follows: TGTGCCAGCAGCGGCAGGGGCCCACGGGTTGGAAAACTGTTTTTT. It is translated as CASSGRGPRVGKLFF.

This clone was recorded only once. The chain recombines TRBV4-1 with TRBJ1-2; D remains unclear. The length of the CDR3 is 14 residues. Germline V lookup: CDR1 MGHRA, CDR2 YSYEKL. V lost 1 base and J 5 bases, leaving 11 bases between the germline ends. DNA for the CDR3: TGCGCCAGCAGCCAAGCCGCCTTCAGATATGGCTACACCTTC. Translating it yields CASSQAAFRYGYTF.

V usage is TRBV6-1 and J usage is TRBJ1-5, with 7 bases matching TRBD1. This CDR3 has 13 residues. The V gene end was trimmed by 7 bases and the J gene end by 6 bases; junction bases not matched to a gene: 6. Germline CDR1 is MNHNS and CDR2 is SASEGT. The chain's CDR3 is CASNDREGQPQHF. In nucleotides, the CDR3 is TGTGCCAGCAATGACAGGGAAGGTCAGCCCCAGCATTTT.

The gene calls are TRBV27 and TRBJ1-5, with 8 nucleotides matching TRBD1. The V gene's germline CDR1 is MNHEY and CDR2 SMNVEV (reference sequence). CDR3 length: 19 residues. Trimming cost V 0 bases and J 3 bases; bases outside gene matches: 13. The chain's CDR3 is CASSLSGPRQGTSNQPQHF. As DNA, the CDR3 is TGTGCCAGCAGTTTATCGGGGCCTCGACAGGGGACTTCCAATCAGCCCCAGCATTTT.

The chain is built from TRBV10-2 and TRBJ2-3; D possibly corresponds to TRBD2 (6 bases). V was trimmed by 6 bases and J by 2 bases, leaving 18 bases between them. The germline gives CDR1 WSHSY, CDR2 SAAADI. The CDR3 runs 16 residues. For the CDR3, the DNA is TGCGCCAGCAGCGAGGGTTGGGGACTTGTCACAGATACGCAGTATTTT. This sequence encodes CASSEGWGLVTDTQYF.

This sequence joins TRBV28 and TRBJ1-4, with TRBD1 matching over 8 bases. Germline CDR1 and CDR2: MDHEN and SYDVKM. The V segment lost 6 bases and the J segment 7 bases; nucleotides outside the gene matches: 7. This CDR3 has 14 residues. The CDR3: CASRRTGPGEKLFF. CDR3 coding DNA: TGTGCCAGCAGACGGACAGGGCCGGGTGAAAAACTGTTTTTT.

The genes are TRBV9 and TRBJ2-3, with D uncertain. The CDR3 runs 14 residues. Trimming stripped 0 bases from V and 5 bases from J, with 10 bases between. Germline CDR1 reads SGDLS; CDR2 reads YYNGEE. As DNA, the CDR3 is TGTGCCAGCAGCGTAGAGCGTCCGGGAGATACGCAGTATTTT. It translates to CASSVERPGDTQYF. The variable domain in full, completed from reference TRBV9 and TRBJ2-3, reads DSGVTQTPKHLITATGQRVTLRCSPRSGDLSVYWYQQSLDQGLQFLIQYYNGEERAKGNILERFSAQQFPDLHSELNLSSLELGDSALYFCASSVERPGDTQYFGPGTRLTVL.

This clone has only one observation. The chain joins TRBV30 to TRBJ2-7; D gene uncertain. This CDR3 comprises 12 residues. V gave up 0 bases and J gave up 6 bases, with 9 bases separating them. Germline V CDR1 and CDR2: GTSNPN, SVGIG (reference sequence). The CDR3 is CAWSVPGSEQYF. The CDR3 coding sequence is TGTGCCTGGAGTGTACCTGGCTCCGAGCAGTACTTC.

This clone appeared a few times. V gene TRBV27 combines with J gene TRBJ2-2; 7 bases are a match to TRBD2. J gave up 6 bases and V 6 bases, and 4 bases lay outside the gene matches. This CDR3 spans 13 amino acids. CDR1 and CDR2 from the germline V gene are MNHEY and SMNVEV (reference sequence). The CDR3 coding sequence is TGTGCCAGCAGATCGGGAGGAGCCGGGGAGCTGTTTTTT. Translated, it gives CASRSGGAGELFF.

The table lists this clone with a count of one. The chain uses TRBV28 and TRBJ2-2; 12 bases are shared with TRBD2. Germline CDR1 and CDR2: MDHEN and SYDVKM. Unmatched junction bases numbered 4, after V lost 2 bases and J lost 0 bases. The CDR3 length is 18 residues. The CDR3 sequence: CASSLLAGGFANTGELFF. In DNA form, the CDR3 reads TGTGCCAGCAGTTTACTAGCGGGAGGGTTCGCGAACACCGGGGAGCTGTTTTTT.

The chain couples TRBV7-9 to TRBJ1-4; no clear D gene. The V and J ends lost 3 bases and 0 bases respectively, with 11 bases between them. This CDR3 region has 16 residues. Germline CDR1 SEHNR, CDR2 FQNEAQ (reference sequence). CDR3 DNA sequence: TGTGCCAGCAGCTTTTTGGGCGCCGCAACTAATGAAAAACTGTTTTTT. This sequence encodes CASSFLGAATNEKLFF.

For this clone: At one of its ends the junction is not consistent with the germline gene, which may arise from a read error. Other DNA sequences in the same sample also yield this CDR3. This sequence joins TRBV5-4 and TRBJ1-6; TRBD1 aligns across 7 bases. This CDR3 has 14 residues. The V gene's germline CDR1 is SGHNT and CDR2 YYREEE (reference sequence). The CDR3 DNA follows: TGTGCCAGCAGCCCCGACAGGGATAATTCCCCCCTCCACTTT. Translating it yields CASSPDRDNSPLHF.

The rearrangement uses TRBV29-1 and TRBJ1-2; TRBD1 might be the D (6 bases). The CDR3 length is 12 residues. In germline, CDR1 is SQVTM, CDR2 ANQGSEA. The ends were cut back, 4 bases at V and 7 bases at J, with 13 bases in the middle. The CDR3 here is CSVGAGGGGYTF. In DNA form, the CDR3 reads TGCAGCGTTGGTGCGGGGGGCGGTGGCTACACCTTC.

This rearrangement joins TRBV10-2 to TRBJ1-1, with D perhaps TRBD1 (5 bases). Germline CDR1 reads WSHSY; CDR2 reads SAAADI. V was trimmed by 4 bases and J by 0 bases, leaving 12 bases between them. This CDR3 region has 15 residues. The CDR3 is CASSGRGGMNTEAFF. For the CDR3, the DNA is TGCGCCAGCAGTGGGAGGGGAGGGATGAACACTGAAGCTTTCTTT.

This sequence joins TRBV19 and TRBJ1-2, with no clear D. Germline V CDR1 and CDR2: LNHDA, SQIVND (reference sequence). Trimming shortened V by 7 bases and J by 5 bases, and 14 bases separated the two germline ends. This CDR3 is built from 13 residues. DNA of the CDR3: TGTGCCAGTAAAGAAGGCTTAGCTTATGGCTACACCTTC. Amino acid sequence: CASKEGLAYGYTF.

In its sample, this clone was seen a few times. The genes are TRBV28 and TRBJ1-5; D gene uncertain. Trimming cost V 2 bases and J 5 bases, with 13 bases left between them. The CDR3 extends over 15 amino acids. The germline gives CDR1 MDHEN, CDR2 SYDVKM. The CDR3 region has the DNA TGTGCCAGCAGTTTAGGACGGAGGCGGGATCAGCCCCAGCATTTT. Its protein is CASSLGRRRDQPQHF.

V and J are TRBV9 and TRBJ1-1; D is unresolved. The V end was cut by 3 bases, the J end by 4 bases, with 7 bases between. Germline V gene data show CDR1 as SGDLS and CDR2 as YYNGEE. This CDR3 is built from 12 residues. The CDR3 DNA reads TGTGCCAGCAGCGCGAGCGGCACTGAAGCTTTCTTT. Translated, it gives CASSASGTEAFF.

V and J are TRBV14 and TRBJ2-7; perhaps TRBD2 as D (6 bases). CDR1 is SGHDN and CDR2 is FVKESK in the germline V gene. This CDR3 is 15 amino acids long. V gave up 4 bases and J gave up 2 bases, with 15 bases separating them. CDR3 nucleotides: TGTGCCAGCAGCCTTTGGGGGGACTCGACCTACGAGCAGTACTTC. It is translated as CASSLWGDSTYEQYF.

The sample holds a few counts of this clone. The genes are TRBV10-3 and TRBJ1-1; 8 bases map to TRBD1. The germline CDR1 and CDR2 sequences are ENHRY and SYGVKD. With V trimmed by 8 bases and J by 3 bases, 8 bases remained unmatched. The CDR3 is made up of 14 amino acids. CDR3 in amino acids: CAIGGQGRDTEAFF. As DNA, the CDR3 is TGTGCCATCGGAGGACAGGGCAGGGACACTGAAGCTTTCTTT.

J is TRBJ2-1 and V is TRBV7-9; no clear D. Germline V gene lookup returns CDR1 SEHNR and CDR2 FQNEAQ (reference sequence). CDR3 size: 12 residues. V lost 5 bases to trimming and J lost 7 bases, with 9 bases between them. CDR3 nucleotide sequence: TGTGCCAGCAGCCGCTCGGGTAATGAGCAGTTCTTC. This translates into CASSRSGNEQFF.